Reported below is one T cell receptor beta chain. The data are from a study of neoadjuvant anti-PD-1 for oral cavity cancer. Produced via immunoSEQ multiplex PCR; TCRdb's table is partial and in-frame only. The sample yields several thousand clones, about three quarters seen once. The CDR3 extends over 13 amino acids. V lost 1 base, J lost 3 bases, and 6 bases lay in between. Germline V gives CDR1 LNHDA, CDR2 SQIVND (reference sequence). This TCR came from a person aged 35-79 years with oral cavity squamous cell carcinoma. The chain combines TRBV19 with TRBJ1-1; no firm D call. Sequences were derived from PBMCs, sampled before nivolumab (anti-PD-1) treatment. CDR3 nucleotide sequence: TGTGCCAGTAGTATAGTGGGCGACACTGAAGCTTTCTTT. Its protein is CASSIVGDTEAFF.